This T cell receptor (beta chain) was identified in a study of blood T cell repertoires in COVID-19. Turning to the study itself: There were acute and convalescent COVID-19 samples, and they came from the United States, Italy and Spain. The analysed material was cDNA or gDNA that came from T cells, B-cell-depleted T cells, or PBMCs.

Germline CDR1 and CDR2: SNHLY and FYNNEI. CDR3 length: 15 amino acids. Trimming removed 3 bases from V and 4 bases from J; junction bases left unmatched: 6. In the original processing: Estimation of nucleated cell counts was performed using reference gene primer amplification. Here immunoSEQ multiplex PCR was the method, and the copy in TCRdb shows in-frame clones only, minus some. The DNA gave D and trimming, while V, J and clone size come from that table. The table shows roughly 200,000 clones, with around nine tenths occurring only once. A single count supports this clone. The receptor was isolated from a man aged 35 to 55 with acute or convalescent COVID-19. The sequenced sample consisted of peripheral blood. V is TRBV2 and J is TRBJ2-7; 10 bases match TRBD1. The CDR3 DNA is TGTGCCAGCAGTGAGTCCGGGACAGGGGTTTACGAGCAGTACTTC. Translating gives CASSESGTGVYEQYF.